The T cell receptor beta chain described here comes from a study of cytomegalovirus exposure and HLA in healthy donors. Study-wide context: The 550 to 700 first-cohort repertoires and the 95 to 150 validation repertoires shared the same platform, a later analysis reported. General study findings and limits: Cytomegalovirus-associated status was assigned to around 160 TCR beta chains.

The donors belonged to the roughly 110-subject validation cohort, separate from the roughly 600-subject first cohort. This clone showed up just once. Its matching antigen is unknown. Assay used: immunoSEQ multiplex PCR; TCRdb lists only in-frame clones, some missing. The table shows about 130,000 clones, with 89% occurring only once. The sequence derives from a woman between 18 and 29 years old in good health and CMV-seronegative. Material: PBMCs.

The CDR3 region is CASSSGSQPQHF. Written as DNA, the CDR3 is TGTGCCAGCAGCTCCGGTAGTCAGCCCCAGCATTTT. This chain uses TRBV7-9 with TRBJ1-5; D remains unclear. V lost 4 bases and J 6 bases, leaving 7 bases between the germline ends. There are 12 residues in the CDR3. Germline V lookup: CDR1 SEHNR, CDR2 FQNEAQ (reference sequence).